Detailed here is one T cell receptor (beta chain). Its antigen is not identified. The V end was cut by 2 bases, the J end by 7 bases, with 12 bases between. The CDR3 is 14 residues long. CDR1 and CDR2 from the germline V gene are MDHEN and SYDVKM. Produced via immunoSEQ multiplex PCR; TCRdb's table is partial and in-frame only. The table has about 21,000 clones, roughly 88% seen once. The data were taken from a study of T cells in localized non-small cell lung cancer. Broader study findings: Compared with tumor, uninvolved adjacent lung displayed greater T cell clonality, ranking highest overall. Elevated blood T cell density was associated with longer overall survival.

The clonotype was recovered from a male donor older than 55 with stage II lung adenocarcinoma. Sample: peripheral blood mononuclear cells, taken before any cancer treatment. The V call is TRBV28, the J call TRBJ2-1; D is perhaps TRBD1 (6 bases). CDR3 loop: CASSLERGWNEQFF. In DNA, the CDR3 is TGTGCCAGCAGTTTAGAGAGGGGGTGGAATGAGCAGTTCTTC. Using reference TRBV28 and TRBJ2-1 for the parts outside the CDR3, the full variable domain is DVKVTQSSRYLVKRTGEKVFLECVQDMDHENMFWYRQDPGLGLRLIYFSYDVKMKEKGDIPEGYSVSREKKERFSLILESASTNQTSMYLCASSLERGWNEQFFGPGTRLTVL.